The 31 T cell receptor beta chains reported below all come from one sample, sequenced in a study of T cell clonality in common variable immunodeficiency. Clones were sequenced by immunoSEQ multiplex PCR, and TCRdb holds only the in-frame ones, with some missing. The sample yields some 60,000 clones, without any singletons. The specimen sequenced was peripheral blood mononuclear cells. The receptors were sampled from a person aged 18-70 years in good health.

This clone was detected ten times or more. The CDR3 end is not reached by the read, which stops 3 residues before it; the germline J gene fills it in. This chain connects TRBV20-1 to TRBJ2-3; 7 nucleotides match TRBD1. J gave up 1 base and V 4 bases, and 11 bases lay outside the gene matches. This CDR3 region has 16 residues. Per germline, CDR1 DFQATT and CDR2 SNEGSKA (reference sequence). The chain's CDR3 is CSANPLQGMGTDTQYF. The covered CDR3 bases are TGCAGTGCTAACCCGTTACAGGGGATGGGCACAGATACG.

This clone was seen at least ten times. The CDR3 here is CASRGTGKGQPQHF. The covered CDR3 bases are TGTGCCAGTAGAGGGACAGGGAAAGGTCAGCCC. The V and J genes are TRBV19 and TRBJ1-5, with 9 bases lining up with TRBD1. The observed sequence ends 3 residues before the CDR3 terminus, with the missing tail filled in from the germline J gene. This CDR3 has 14 residues. Losses at the gene ends were 6 bases for V and 6 bases for J; bases not matched to a gene: 6. Germline CDR1 and CDR2: LNHDA and SQIVND (reference sequence).

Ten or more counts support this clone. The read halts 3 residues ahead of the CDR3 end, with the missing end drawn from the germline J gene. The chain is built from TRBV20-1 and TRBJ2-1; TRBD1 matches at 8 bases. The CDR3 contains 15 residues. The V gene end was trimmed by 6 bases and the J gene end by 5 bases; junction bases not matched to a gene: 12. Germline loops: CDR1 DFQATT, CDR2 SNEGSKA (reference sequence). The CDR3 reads CSARQGFGVNNEQFF. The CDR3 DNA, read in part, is TGCAGTGCACGACAGGGGTTTGGGGTGAACAATGAG.

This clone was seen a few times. The CDR3 bases that were read are TGTGCCATCAGCGCCGGAGGGCAGGGGGCCTACGAG. This translates into CAISAGGQGAYE. The whole CDR3 sequence is CAISAGGQGAYEQYF. The chain combines TRBV10-3 with TRBJ2-7; tentative D call: TRBD1 (7 bases). The read comes to an end 3 residues before the CDR3 does, leaving the germline J gene to fill in the end. V lost 6 bases and J lost 2, with 17 bases in between. Germline loops: CDR1 ENHRY, CDR2 SYGVKD. The CDR3 extends over 15 amino acids.

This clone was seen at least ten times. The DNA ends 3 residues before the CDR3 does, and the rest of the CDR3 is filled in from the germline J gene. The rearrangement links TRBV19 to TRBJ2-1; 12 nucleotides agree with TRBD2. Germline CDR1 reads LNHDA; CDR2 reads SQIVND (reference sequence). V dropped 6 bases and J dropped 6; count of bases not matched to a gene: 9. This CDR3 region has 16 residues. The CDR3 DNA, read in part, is TGTGCCAGTAGAAAGACTAGCGGGAGCTTGTCCAATGAG. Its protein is CASRKTSGSLSNE. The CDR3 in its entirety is CASRKTSGSLSNEQFF.

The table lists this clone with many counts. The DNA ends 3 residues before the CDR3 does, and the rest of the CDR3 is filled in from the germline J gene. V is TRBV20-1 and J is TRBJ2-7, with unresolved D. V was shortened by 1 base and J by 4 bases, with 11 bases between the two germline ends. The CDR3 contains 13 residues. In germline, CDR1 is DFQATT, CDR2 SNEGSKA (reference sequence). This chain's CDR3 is CSARGHNFYEQYF. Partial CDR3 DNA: TGCAGTGCTAGAGGACATAACTTTTACGAG.

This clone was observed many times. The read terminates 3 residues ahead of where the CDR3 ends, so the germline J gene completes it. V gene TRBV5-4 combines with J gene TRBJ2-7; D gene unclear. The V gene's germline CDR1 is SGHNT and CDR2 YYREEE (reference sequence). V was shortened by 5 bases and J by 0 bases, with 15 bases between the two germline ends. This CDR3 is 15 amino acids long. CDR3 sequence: CASRPGGQSSYEQYF. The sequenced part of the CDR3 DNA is TGTGCCAGCAGGCCCGGTGGGCAGAGCTCCTACGAG. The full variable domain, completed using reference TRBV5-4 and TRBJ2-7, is ETGVTQSPTHLIKTRGQQVTLRCSSQSGHNTVSWYQQALGQGPQFIFQYYREEENGRGNFPPRFSGLQFPNYSSELNVNALELDDSALYLCASRPGGQSSYEQYFGPGTRLTVT.

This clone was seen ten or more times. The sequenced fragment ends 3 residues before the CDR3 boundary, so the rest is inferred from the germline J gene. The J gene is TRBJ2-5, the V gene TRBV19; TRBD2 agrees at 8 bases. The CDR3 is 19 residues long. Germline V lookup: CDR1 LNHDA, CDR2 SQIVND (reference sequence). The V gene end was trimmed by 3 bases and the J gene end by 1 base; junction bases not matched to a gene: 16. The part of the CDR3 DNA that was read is TGTGCCAGTAGTATGAGGTTCCGGTTGGCGGGAGGCCCCCAAGAGACC. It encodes CASSMRFRLAGGPQET. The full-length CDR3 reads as CASSMRFRLAGGPQETQYF.

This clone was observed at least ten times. The CDR3 sequence is CASSTGSLNTEAFF. The CDR3 bases that were read are TGTGCCAGTAGTACCGGGTCCCTGAACACTGAA. This chain joins TRBV19 and TRBJ1-1, with no clear D. The CDR3 end falls 3 residues outside the read, so it is completed with the germline J gene. The CDR3 length is 14 residues. Trimming cost V 4 bases and J 0 bases, with 9 bases left between them. CDR1 is LNHDA and CDR2 is SQIVND in the germline V gene (reference sequence). Complete variable domain (other parts from reference TRBV19 and TRBJ1-1): DGGITQSPKYLFRKEGQNVTLSCEQNLNHDAMYWYRQDPGQGLRLIYYSQIVNDFQKGDIAEGYSVSREKKESFPLTVTSAQKNPTAFYLCASSTGSLNTEAFFGQGTRLTVV.

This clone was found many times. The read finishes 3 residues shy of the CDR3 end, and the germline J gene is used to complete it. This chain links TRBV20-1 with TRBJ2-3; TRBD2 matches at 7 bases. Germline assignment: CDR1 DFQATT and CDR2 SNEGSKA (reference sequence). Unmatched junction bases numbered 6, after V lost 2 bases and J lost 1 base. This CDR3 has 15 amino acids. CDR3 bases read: TGCAGTGCTAGAATAGCGGGTAGGGGCACAGATACG. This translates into CSARIAGRGTDT. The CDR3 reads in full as CSARIAGRGTDTQYF.

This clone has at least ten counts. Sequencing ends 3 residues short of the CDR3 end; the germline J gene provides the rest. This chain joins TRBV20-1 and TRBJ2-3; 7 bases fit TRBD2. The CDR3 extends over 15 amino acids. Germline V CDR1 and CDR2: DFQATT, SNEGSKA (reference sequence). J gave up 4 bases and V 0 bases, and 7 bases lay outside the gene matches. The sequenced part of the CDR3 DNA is TGCAGTGCTAGAGATTCGCGGGAGTCCCCAGATACG. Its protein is CSARDSRESPDT. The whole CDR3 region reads CSARDSRESPDTQYF.

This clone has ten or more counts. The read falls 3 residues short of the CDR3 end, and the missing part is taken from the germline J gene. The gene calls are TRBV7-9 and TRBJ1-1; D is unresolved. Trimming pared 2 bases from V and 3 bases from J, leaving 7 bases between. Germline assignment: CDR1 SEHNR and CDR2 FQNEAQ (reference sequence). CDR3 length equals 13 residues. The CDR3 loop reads CASSLQADTEAFF. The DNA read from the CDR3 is TGTGCCAGCAGCTTACAGGCTGACACTGAA. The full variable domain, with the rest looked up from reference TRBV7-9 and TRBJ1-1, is DTGVSQNPRHKITKRGQNVTFRCDPISEHNRLYWYRQTLGQGPEFLTYFQNEAQLEKSRLLSDRFSAERPKGSFSTLEIQRTEQGDSAMYLCASSLQADTEAFFGQGTRLTVV.

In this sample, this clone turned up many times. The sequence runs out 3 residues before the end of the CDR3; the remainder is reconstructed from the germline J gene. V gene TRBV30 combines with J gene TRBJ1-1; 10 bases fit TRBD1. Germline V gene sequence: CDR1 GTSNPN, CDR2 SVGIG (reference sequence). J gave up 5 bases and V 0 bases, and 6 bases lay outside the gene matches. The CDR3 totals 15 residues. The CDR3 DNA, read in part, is TGTGCCTGGAGTGTACCGGGACAGGGGAGGACTGAA. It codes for CAWSVPGQGRTE. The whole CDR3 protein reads CAWSVPGQGRTEAFF.

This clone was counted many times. CDR3 DNA, as far as it was read: TGTGCCAGTAGTATTGTGGGACAGGGGCGGAATGAG. This gives the protein CASSIVGQGRNE. The full CDR3 is CASSIVGQGRNEQFF. The chain links TRBV19 to TRBJ2-1, with 10 nucleotides matching TRBD1. The read terminates 3 residues before the CDR3 end, so the remaining end is supplied by the germline J gene. Germline V CDR1 and CDR2: LNHDA, SQIVND (reference sequence). The CDR3 totals 15 residues. The V segment lost 3 bases and the J segment 7 bases; nucleotides outside the gene matches: 6. Full variable domain (remainder filled in from reference TRBV19 and TRBJ2-1): DGGITQSPKYLFRKEGQNVTLSCEQNLNHDAMYWYRQDPGQGLRLIYYSQIVNDFQKGDIAEGYSVSREKKESFPLTVTSAQKNPTAFYLCASSIVGQGRNEQFFGPGTRLTVL.

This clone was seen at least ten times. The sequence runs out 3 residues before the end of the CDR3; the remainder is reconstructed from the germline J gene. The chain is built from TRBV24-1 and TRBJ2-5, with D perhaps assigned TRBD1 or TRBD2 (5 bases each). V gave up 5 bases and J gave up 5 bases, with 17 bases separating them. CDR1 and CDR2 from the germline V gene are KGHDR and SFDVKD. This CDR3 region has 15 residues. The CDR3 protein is CATSGSEGPGETQYF. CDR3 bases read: TGTGCCACCAGTGGGTCAGAGGGCCCAGGGGAGACC.

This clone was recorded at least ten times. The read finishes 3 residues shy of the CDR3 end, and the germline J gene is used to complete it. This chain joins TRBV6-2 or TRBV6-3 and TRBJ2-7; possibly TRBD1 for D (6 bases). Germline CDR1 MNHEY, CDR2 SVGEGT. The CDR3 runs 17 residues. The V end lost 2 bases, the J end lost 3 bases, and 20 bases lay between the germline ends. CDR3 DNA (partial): TGTGCCAGCAGTTACCCGGTTGTCCGGACAGACTTCTACGAG. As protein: CASSYPVVRTDFYE. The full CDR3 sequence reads CASSYPVVRTDFYEQYF.

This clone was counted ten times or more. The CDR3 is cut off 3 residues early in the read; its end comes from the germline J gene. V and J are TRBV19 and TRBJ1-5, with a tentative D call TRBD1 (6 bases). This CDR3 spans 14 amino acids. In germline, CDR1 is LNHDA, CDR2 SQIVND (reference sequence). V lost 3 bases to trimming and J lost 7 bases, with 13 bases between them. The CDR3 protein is CASSIHRADQPQHF. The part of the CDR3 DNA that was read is TGTGCCAGTAGTATTCACAGGGCCGACCAGCCC.

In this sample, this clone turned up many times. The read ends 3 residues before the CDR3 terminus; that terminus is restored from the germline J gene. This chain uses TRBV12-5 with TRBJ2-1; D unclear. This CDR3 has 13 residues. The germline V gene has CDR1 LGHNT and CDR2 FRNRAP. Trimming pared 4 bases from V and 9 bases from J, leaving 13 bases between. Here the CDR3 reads CASGSVAEGEQFF. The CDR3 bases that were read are TGTGCTAGTGGTTCTGTGGCAGAAGGTGAG. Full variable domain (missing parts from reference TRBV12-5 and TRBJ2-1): DARVTQTPRHKVTEMGQEVTMRCQPILGHNTVFWYRQTMMQGLELLAYFRNRAPLDDSGMPKDRFSAEMPDATLATLKIQPSEPRDSAVYFCASGSVAEGEQFFGPGTRLTVL.

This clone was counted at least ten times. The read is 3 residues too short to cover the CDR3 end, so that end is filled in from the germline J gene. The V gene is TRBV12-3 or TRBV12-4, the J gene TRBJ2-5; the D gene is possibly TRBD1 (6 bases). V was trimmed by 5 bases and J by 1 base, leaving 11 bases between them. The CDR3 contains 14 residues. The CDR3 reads CASSRGTVQETQYF. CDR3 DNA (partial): TGTGCCAGCAGTAGGGGGACGGTCCAAGAGACC.

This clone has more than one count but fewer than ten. CDR3 bases read: TGTGCCAGCAGTGAAGCGCTAGCGGGAGGAGGCGATGAG. Encoded protein: CASSEALAGGGDE. The whole CDR3 is CASSEALAGGGDEQFF. J is TRBJ2-1 and V is TRBV2; 11 bases fit TRBD2. The DNA ends 3 residues before the CDR3 does, and the rest of the CDR3 is filled in from the germline J gene. CDR1 and CDR2 (germline): SNHLY, FYNNEI. The CDR3 has 16 amino acids. V shed 0 bases and J 8 bases; nucleotides not matched to a gene: 6.

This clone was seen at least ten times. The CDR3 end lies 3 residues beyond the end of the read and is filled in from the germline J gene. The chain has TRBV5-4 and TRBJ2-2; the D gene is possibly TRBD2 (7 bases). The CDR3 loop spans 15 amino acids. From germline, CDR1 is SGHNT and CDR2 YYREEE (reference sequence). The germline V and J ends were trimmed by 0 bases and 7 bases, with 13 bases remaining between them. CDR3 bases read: TGTGCCAGCAGCTTGGGCGCGGGGGCTGGCGGGGAG. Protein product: CASSLGAGAGGE. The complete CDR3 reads CASSLGAGAGGELFF. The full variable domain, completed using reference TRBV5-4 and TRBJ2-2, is ETGVTQSPTHLIKTRGQQVTLRCSSQSGHNTVSWYQQALGQGPQFIFQYYREEENGRGNFPPRFSGLQFPNYSSELNVNALELDDSALYLCASSLGAGAGGELFFGEGSRLTVL.

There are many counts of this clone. The CDR3 loop is CASSITSGNYNEQFF. Incomplete CDR3 DNA: TGTGCCAGTAGTATAACTAGCGGGAATTACAATGAG. The chain has TRBV19 and TRBJ2-1; 10 positions match TRBD2. The CDR3 end is not reached by the read, which stops 3 residues before it; the germline J gene fills it in. Per germline, CDR1 LNHDA and CDR2 SQIVND (reference sequence). The CDR3 length is 15 residues. V dropped 2 bases and J dropped 4; count of bases not matched to a gene: 2.

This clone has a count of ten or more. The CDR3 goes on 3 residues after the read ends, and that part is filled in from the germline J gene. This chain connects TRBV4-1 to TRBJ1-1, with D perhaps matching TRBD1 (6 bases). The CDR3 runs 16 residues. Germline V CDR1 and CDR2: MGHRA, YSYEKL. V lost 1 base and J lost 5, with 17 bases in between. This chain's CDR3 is CASSQGGRGLQTEAFF. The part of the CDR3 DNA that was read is TGCGCCAGCAGCCAAGGAGGCAGGGGCTTACAGACTGAA.

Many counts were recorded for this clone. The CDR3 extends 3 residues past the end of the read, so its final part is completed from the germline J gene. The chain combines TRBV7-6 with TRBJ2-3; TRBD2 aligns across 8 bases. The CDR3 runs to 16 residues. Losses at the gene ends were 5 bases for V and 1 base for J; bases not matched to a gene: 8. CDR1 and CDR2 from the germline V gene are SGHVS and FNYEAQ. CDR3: CASSPNSGGGTDTQYF. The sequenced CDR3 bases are TGTGCCAGCAGCCCTAATTCGGGAGGGGGCACAGATACG.

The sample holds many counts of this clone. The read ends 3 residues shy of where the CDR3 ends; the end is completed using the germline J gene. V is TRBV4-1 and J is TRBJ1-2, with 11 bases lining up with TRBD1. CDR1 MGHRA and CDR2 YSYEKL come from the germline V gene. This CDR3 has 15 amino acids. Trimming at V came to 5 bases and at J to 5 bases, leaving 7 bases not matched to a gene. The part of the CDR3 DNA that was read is TGCGCCAGCAGCACCCGGACAGGGGGCGCATATGGC. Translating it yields CASSTRTGGAYG. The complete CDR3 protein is CASSTRTGGAYGYTF.

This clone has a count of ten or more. CDR3 DNA (partial): TGCAGTGCTAGAGATCAGGGGCAAGAGACC. As protein: CSARDQGQET. The full CDR3 protein is CSARDQGQETQYF. This chain connects TRBV20-1 to TRBJ2-5; maybe TRBD1 (6 bases). The read stops 3 residues short of the end of the CDR3; the missing end is completed from the germline J gene. Trimming shortened V by 0 bases and J by 2 bases, and 7 bases separated the two germline ends. This CDR3 has 13 residues. Germline CDR1 and CDR2: DFQATT and SNEGSKA (reference sequence).

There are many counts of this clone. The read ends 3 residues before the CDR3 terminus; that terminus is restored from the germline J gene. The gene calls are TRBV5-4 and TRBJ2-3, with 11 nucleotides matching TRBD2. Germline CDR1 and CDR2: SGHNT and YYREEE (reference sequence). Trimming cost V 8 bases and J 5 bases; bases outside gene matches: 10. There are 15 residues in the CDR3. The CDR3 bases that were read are TGTGCCAGTTCAGGAACTAGCGGGAGACTAGATACG. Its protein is CASSGTSGRLDT. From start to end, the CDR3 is CASSGTSGRLDTQYF. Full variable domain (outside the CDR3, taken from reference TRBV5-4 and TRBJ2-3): ETGVTQSPTHLIKTRGQQVTLRCSSQSGHNTVSWYQQALGQGPQFIFQYYREEENGRGNFPPRFSGLQFPNYSSELNVNALELDDSALYLCASSGTSGRLDTQYFGPGTRLTVL.

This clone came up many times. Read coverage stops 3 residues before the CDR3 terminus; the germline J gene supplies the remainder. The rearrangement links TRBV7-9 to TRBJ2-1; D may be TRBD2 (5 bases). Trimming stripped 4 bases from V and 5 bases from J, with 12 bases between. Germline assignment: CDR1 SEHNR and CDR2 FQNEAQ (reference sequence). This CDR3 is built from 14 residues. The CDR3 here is CASSSPSSHNEQFF. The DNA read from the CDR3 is TGTGCCAGCAGCTCCCCCTCTAGCCACAATGAG.

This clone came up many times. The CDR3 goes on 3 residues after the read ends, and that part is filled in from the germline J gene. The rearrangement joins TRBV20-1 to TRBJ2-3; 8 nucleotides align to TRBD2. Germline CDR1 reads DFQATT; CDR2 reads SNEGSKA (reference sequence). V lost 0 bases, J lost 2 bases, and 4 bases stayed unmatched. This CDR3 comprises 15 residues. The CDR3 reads CSARDPAGVTDTQYF. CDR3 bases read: TGCAGTGCTAGAGATCCAGCGGGAGTCACAGATACG.

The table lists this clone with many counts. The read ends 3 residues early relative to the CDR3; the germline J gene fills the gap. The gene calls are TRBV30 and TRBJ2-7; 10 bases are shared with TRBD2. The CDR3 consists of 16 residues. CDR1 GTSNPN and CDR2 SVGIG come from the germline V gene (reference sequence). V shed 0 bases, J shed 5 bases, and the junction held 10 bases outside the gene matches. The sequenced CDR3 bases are TGTGCCTGGAGTGTACGTCCTAGCGGGAGAGGTCACGAG. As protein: CAWSVRPSGRGHE. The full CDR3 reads CAWSVRPSGRGHEQYF.

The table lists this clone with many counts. The covered CDR3 bases are TGTGCCAGCAGCCCCGCGGGGTTCGCGAACACCGGGGAG. Its protein is CASSPAGFANTGE. The full CDR3 is CASSPAGFANTGELFF. This chain joins TRBV7-8 and TRBJ2-2; D is possibly TRBD2 (6 bases). The CDR3 end is not reached by the read, which stops 3 residues before it; the germline J gene fills it in. This CDR3 contains 16 residues. V lost 5 bases and J lost 0, with 13 bases in between. CDR1 and CDR2 from the germline V gene are SGHVS and FQNEAQ. Drawing the rest from reference TRBV7-8 and TRBJ2-2, the complete variable domain is GAGVSQSPRYKVAKRGQDVALRCDPISGHVSLFWYQQALGQGPEFLTYFQNEAQLDKSGLPSDRFFAERPEGSVSTLKIQRTQQEDSAVYLCASSPAGFANTGELFFGEGSRLTVL.